Listed below are T cell receptor beta chains from one sample, sequenced in a study of blood T cell repertoires in COVID-19. Produced via immunoSEQ multiplex PCR; TCRdb's table is partial and in-frame only. The table lists over 85,000 clones, around 87% of them singletons. Sequenced sample: peripheral blood. These receptors all stem from a woman aged 50 to 65 with COVID-19, enrolled during active disease. CDR3s include the opening cysteine and the closing phenylalanine or tryptophan. Clone sizes are given selectively: once, few, many, or a class where the clone is expanded.

size: -
J: TRBJ2-3
V: TRBV7-2
length: 12
CDR3: CASSFSAGTQYF

size: few
J: TRBJ2-1
V: TRBV5-5
length: 13
CDR3: CASSDDSYNEQFF

size: -
J: TRBJ2-5
V: TRBV12-3/TRBV12-4
length: 13
CDR3: CASSFDRVETQYF

size: -
J: TRBJ2-3
V: TRBV7-2
length: 14
CDR3: CASSPGLYTDTQYF

size: -
J: TRBJ2-3
V: TRBV24-1
length: 15
CDR3: CATSDGAVHTDTQYF

size: -
J: TRBJ2-3
V: TRBV24-1
length: 16
CDR3: CATSDPKAGSTDTQYF

size: -
J: TRBJ2-3
V: TRBV7-3
length: 15
CDR3: CASSPVGGGTDTQYF

size: -
J: TRBJ1-4
V: TRBV18
length: 16
CDR3: CASSPGGGGLGEKLFF

size: once
J: TRBJ2-3
V: TRBV27
length: 14
CDR3: CASSFDRGGNTQYF

size: -
J: TRBJ2-7
V: TRBV2
length: 15
CDR3: CASSALAESSGEQYF

size: -
J: TRBJ2-3
V: TRBV5-1
length: 14
CDR3: CASSLAEGTDTQYF

size: -
J: TRBJ2-5
V: TRBV10-3
length: 15
CDR3: CAISDPTLSQETQYF

size: few
J: TRBJ1-5
V: TRBV7-9
length: 14
CDR3: CASSPGTGYQPQHF

size: -
J: TRBJ2-6
V: TRBV15
length: 16
CDR3: CATSSRGGAGANVLTF

size: -
J: TRBJ2-3
V: TRBV12-5
length: 19
CDR3: CASGSPRGTSGASTDTQYF

size: few
J: TRBJ2-7
V: TRBV5-1
length: 15
CDR3: CASSLGGTGAYEQYF

size: few
J: TRBJ1-6
V: TRBV28
length: 15
CDR3: CASSIDRGRNSPLHF

size: -
J: TRBJ2-5
V: TRBV19
length: 13
CDR3: CASSKNRGETQYF

size: -
J: TRBJ1-4
V: TRBV2
length: 14
CDR3: CASSEGTGTEKLFF

size: -
J: TRBJ1-2
V: TRBV7-2
length: 11
CDR3: CASSQGGRYTF

size: few
J: TRBJ2-7
V: TRBV5-1
length: 15
CDR3: CASSLVSGGTYEQYF

size: -
J: TRBJ2-6
V: TRBV11-2
length: 16
CDR3: CASSLGRGAGANVLTF

size: few
J: TRBJ2-2
V: TRBV4-1
length: 13
CDR3: CASSQTGAGELFF

size: -
J: TRBJ2-7
V: TRBV7-9
length: 13
CDR3: CASSLGGTYEQYF

size: -
J: TRBJ2-2
V: TRBV4-1
length: 15
CDR3: CASSQGTGNTGELFF

size: -
J: TRBJ2-2
V: TRBV19
length: 15
CDR3: CASSTTGGRTGELFF

size: -
J: TRBJ2-1
V: TRBV19
length: 15
CDR3: CASSMGQGTYNEQFF

size: -
J: TRBJ2-3
V: TRBV18
length: 18
CDR3: CASSPPGTTGQRTDTQYF

size: -
J: TRBJ2-5
V: TRBV2
length: 14
CDR3: CASRGDRGTETQYF

size: -
J: TRBJ1-1
V: TRBV28
length: 15
CDR3: CASSPTGQENTEAFF

size: -
J: TRBJ2-1
V: TRBV12-3/TRBV12-4
length: 13
CDR3: CASSLTLANEQFF

size: few
J: TRBJ2-7
V: TRBV5-6
length: 13
CDR3: CASSLTGVGEQYF

size: -
J: TRBJ2-3
V: TRBV7-2
length: 18
CDR3: CASSLGGTSGGWSDTQYF

size: -
J: TRBJ2-3
V: TRBV7-2
length: 17
CDR3: CASSLALGGGARDTQYF

size: -
J: TRBJ1-5
V: TRBV19
length: 13
CDR3: CASGTGGNQPQHF

size: -
J: TRBJ2-6
V: TRBV25-1
length: 15
CDR3: CASSEPGVGANVLTF

size: -
J: TRBJ2-3
V: TRBV4-1
length: 16
CDR3: CASSQEGSLAGDTQYF

size: -
J: TRBJ1-4
V: TRBV4-3
length: 17
CDR3: CASSQELAGGTNEKLFF

size: -
J: TRBJ2-7
V: TRBV28
length: 15
CDR3: CASETPAGRTYEQYF

size: -
J: TRBJ1-2
V: TRBV10-3
length: 12
CDR3: CAASGTGYGYTF

size: few
J: TRBJ1-5
V: TRBV7-8
length: 14
CDR3: CASSLRQGAQPQHF